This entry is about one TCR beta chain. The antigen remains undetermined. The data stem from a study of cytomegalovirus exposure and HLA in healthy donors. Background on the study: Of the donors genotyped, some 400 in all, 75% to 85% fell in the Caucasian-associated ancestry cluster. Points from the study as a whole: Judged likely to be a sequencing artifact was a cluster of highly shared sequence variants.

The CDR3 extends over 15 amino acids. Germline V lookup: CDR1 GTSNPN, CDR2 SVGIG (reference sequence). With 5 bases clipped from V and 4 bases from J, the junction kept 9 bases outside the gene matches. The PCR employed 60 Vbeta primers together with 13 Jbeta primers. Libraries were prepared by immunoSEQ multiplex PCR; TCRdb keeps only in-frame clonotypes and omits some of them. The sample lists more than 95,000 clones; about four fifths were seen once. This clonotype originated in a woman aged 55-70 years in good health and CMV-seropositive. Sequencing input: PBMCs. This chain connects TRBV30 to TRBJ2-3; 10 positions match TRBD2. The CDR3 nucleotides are TGTGCCTGGGGACACGGGACTAGCGACCCAGATACGCAGTATTTT. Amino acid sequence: CAWGHGTSDPDTQYF.